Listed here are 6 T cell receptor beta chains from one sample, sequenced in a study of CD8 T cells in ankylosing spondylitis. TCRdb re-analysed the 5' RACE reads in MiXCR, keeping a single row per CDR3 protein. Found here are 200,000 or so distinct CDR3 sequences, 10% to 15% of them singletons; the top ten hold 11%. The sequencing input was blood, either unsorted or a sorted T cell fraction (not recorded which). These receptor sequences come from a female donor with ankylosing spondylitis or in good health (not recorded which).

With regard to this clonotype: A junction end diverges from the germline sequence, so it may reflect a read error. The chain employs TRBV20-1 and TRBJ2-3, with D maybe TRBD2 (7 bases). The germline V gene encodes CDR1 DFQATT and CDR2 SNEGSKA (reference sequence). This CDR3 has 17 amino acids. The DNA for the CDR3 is TGCTGTGCTAGGGGGGGCCTTAGGGAGGCCCTCAAAGATACGCAGTATTTT. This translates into CCARGGLREALKDTQYF.

CDR3 residues: CASSFGLAGTYEQYF. In DNA, the CDR3 is TGTGCCAGCAGCTTCGGACTAGCGGGGACCTACGAGCAGTACTTC. This sequence joins TRBV7-2 and TRBJ2-7, with TRBD2 matching 12 bases. V trimming: 3 bases; J trimming: 2 bases; junction bases outside the gene matches: 2. Per the germline V gene, CDR1 is SGHTA and CDR2 is FQGNSA. The CDR3 extends over 15 amino acids.

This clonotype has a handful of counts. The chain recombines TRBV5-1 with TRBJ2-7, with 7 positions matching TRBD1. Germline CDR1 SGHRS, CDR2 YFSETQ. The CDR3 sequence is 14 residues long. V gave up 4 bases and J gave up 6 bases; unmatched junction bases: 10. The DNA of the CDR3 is TGCGCCAGCAGCCCCGGGACAGCCTCTAGCGAGCAGTACTTC. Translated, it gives CASSPGTASSEQYF.

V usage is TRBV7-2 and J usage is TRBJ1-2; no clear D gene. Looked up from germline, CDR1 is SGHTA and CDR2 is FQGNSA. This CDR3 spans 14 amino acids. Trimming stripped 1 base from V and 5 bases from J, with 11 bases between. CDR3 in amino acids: CASSLEGLLYGYTF. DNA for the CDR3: TGTGCCAGCAGCTTAGAGGGTCTGCTGTATGGCTACACCTTC. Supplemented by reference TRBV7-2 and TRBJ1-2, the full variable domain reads GAGVSQSPSNKVTEKGKDVELRCDPISGHTALYWYRQSLGQGLEFLIYFQGNSAPDKSGLPSDRFSAERTGGSVSTLTIQRTQQEDSAVYLCASSLEGLLYGYTFGSGTRLTVV.

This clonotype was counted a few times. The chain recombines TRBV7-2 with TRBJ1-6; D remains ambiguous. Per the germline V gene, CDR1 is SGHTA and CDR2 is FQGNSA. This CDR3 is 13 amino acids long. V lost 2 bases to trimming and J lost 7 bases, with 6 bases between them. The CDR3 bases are TGTGCCAGCAGCTTAAGGATGAATTCACCCCTCCACTTT. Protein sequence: CASSLRMNSPLHF.

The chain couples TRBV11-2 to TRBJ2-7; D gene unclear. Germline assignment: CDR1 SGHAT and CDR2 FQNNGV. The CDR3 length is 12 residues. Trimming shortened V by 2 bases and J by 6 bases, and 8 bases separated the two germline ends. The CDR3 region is CASSLIRAEQYF. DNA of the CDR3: TGTGCCAGCAGCTTAATAAGGGCCGAGCAGTACTTC.